One sample yielded the 32 T cell receptor beta chains listed below, sequenced in a study of OX40 agonist ivuxolimab in advanced cancers. TCRdb keeps only in-frame clones here, not all; method: immunoSEQ multiplex PCR. The repertoire holds 76,000 or so clones, approximately 86% seen once, with approximately 0.8% in the top ten. The starting material was CD4+ or CD8+ T cells sorted from blood, obtained in a trial of the OX40 agonist ivuxolimab. These receptors were collected from an adult with an advanced solid tumor such as melanoma, head and neck, liver or kidney cancer.

The table lists this clone with a few counts. The CDR3, as DNA: TGCGCCAGCAGCCAAGATCGGCCTACGGGGGGGGACACTGAAGCTTTCTTT. It encodes CASSQDRPTGGDTEAFF. The rearrangement joins TRBV4-3 to TRBJ1-1, with D tentatively TRBD1 (5 bases). The CDR3 sequence is 17 residues long. Germline values: CDR1 LGHNA, CDR2 YSLEER. The V gene lost 0 bases and the J gene lost 3 bases, with 17 bases spanning the gap.

This clone has just one count. The V and J genes are TRBV4-3 and TRBJ2-1; 10 bases map to TRBD2. The CDR3 extends over 15 amino acids. Germline assignment: CDR1 LGHNA and CDR2 YSLEER. The junction had 1 base not matched to a gene; V was cut back by 5 bases and J by 0 bases. CDR3 DNA sequence: TGCGCCAGCAGCGCTAGCGGGAGCTCCTACAATGAGCAGTTCTTC. Translated, it gives CASSASGSSYNEQFF.

This chain uses TRBV7-3 with TRBJ2-3; no clear D. The CDR3 is 15 amino acids. V lost 2 bases, J lost 2 bases, and 11 bases lay in between. CDR1 SGHTA and CDR2 FQGTGA come from the germline V gene. CDR3 amino acids: CASSLVAAPTDTQYF. CDR3 in DNA: TGTGCCAGCAGCTTAGTTGCAGCCCCCACAGATACGCAGTATTTT.

The CDR3 sequence is CASSPGSLEETQYF. CDR3 bases: TGTGCCAGCAGTCCTGGGTCCCTGGAGGAGACCCAGTACTTC. This rearrangement joins TRBV6-5 to TRBJ2-5; no clear D. This CDR3 has 14 amino acids. The V gene's germline CDR1 is MNHEY and CDR2 SVGAGI. V gave up 5 bases and J gave up 5 bases, with 15 bases separating them.

The rearrangement joins TRBV30 to TRBJ2-5; a possible D gene is TRBD2 (6 bases). This CDR3 region has 12 residues. CDR1 and CDR2 from the germline V gene are GTSNPN and SVGIG (reference sequence). V lost 2 bases and J lost 4, with 8 bases in between. This CDR3 is CAWSPGAETQYF. The CDR3 DNA reads as TGTGCCTGGAGTCCGGGAGCAGAGACCCAGTACTTC.

The chain combines TRBV4-3 with TRBJ2-7; 13 bases are shared with TRBD2. The germline V gene has CDR1 LGHNA and CDR2 YSLEER. V shed 1 base and J 0 bases; nucleotides not matched to a gene: 3. The CDR3 sequence is 17 residues long. CDR3 DNA: TGCGCCAGCAGCCAAGGGCGGACTAGCGGGAGCTCCTACGAGCAGTACTTC. This codes for CASSQGRTSGSSYEQYF.

This clone was counted a few times. This chain connects TRBV10-2 to TRBJ2-1; D unresolved. Trimming took off 2 bases at V and 3 bases at J, with 11 bases between the two ends. CDR3 length: 15 residues. The germline V gene has CDR1 WSHSY and CDR2 SAAADI. The DNA of the CDR3 is TGCGCCAGCAGTGAGGTCCGTTGGAGCTACAATGAGCAGTTCTTC. Its protein is CASSEVRWSYNEQFF.

The rearrangement joins TRBV6-4 to TRBJ2-1; D remains unclear. The CDR3 runs to 13 residues. Germline assignment: CDR1 MRHNA and CDR2 SNTAGT. Trimming stripped 9 bases from V and 4 bases from J, with 13 bases between. In nucleotides, the CDR3 is TGTGCCAGTCGGGCGGACGAATACAATGAGCAGTTCTTC. Translated: CASRADEYNEQFF.

The gene calls are TRBV30 and TRBJ2-1; TRBD1 matches 7 bases. The CDR3 runs 14 residues. The V and J ends lost 4 bases and 4 bases, in that order; junction bases with no gene match: 7. Germline V CDR1 and CDR2: GTSNPN, SVGIG (reference sequence). The CDR3 DNA sequence: TGTGCCTGGACTCCCGGGACAGTTTACAATGAGCAGTTCTTC. Translating it yields CAWTPGTVYNEQFF.

This clone was recorded only once. The J gene is TRBJ2-3, the V gene TRBV9; 15 bases map to TRBD2. Unmatched junction bases numbered 13, after V lost 7 bases and J lost 4 bases. The germline V gene has CDR1 SGDLS and CDR2 YYNGEE. The CDR3 spans 18 residues. CDR3 coding DNA: TGTGCCAGCGGGAGGGGACTAGCGGGGGGCCCATTATCAGATACGCAGTATTTT. It yields the protein CASGRGLAGGPLSDTQYF.

This clone has just a few counts. J is TRBJ2-1 and V is TRBV10-3, with 8 bases aligning to TRBD2. With V trimmed by 8 bases and J by 9 bases, 9 bases remained unmatched. The germline V gene encodes CDR1 ENHRY and CDR2 SYGVKD. This CDR3 contains 13 residues. The CDR3, as DNA: TGTGCCATCCGGGAGGGGAAATCTGGTGAGCAGTTCTTC. It encodes CAIREGKSGEQFF.

The chain uses TRBV11-1 and TRBJ2-4; a weak D match, TRBD2 (5 bases). The V and J ends lost 4 bases and 0 bases respectively, with 7 bases between them. The CDR3 totals 14 residues. The germline V gene has CDR1 SGHAT and CDR2 FQDESV (reference sequence). The CDR3 DNA reads TGTGCCAGCAGCTCCGGACTAGCCAAAAACATTCAGTACTTC. Protein product: CASSSGLAKNIQYF. The whole variable domain, filled in from reference TRBV11-1 and TRBJ2-4, reads EAEVAQSPRYKITEKSQAVAFWCDPISGHATLYWYRQILGQGPELLVQFQDESVVDDSQLPKDRFSAERLKGVDSTLKIQPAELGDSAMYLCASSSGLAKNIQYFGAGTRLSVL.

The CDR3: CASSEGSQGEQYF. In DNA, the CDR3 is TGTGCCAGCAGCGAGGGTAGCCAAGGCGAGCAGTACTTC. V and J are TRBV9 and TRBJ2-7; D is unresolved. The CDR3 totals 13 residues. V was shortened by 3 bases and J by 6 bases, with 13 bases between the two germline ends. CDR1 and CDR2 from the germline V gene are SGDLS and YYNGEE.

The V call is TRBV4-3, the J call TRBJ1-2, with D hard to call. CDR3 size: 15 residues. CDR1 is LGHNA, CDR2 YSLEER, per germline. The V and J ends lost 0 bases and 4 bases respectively, with 12 bases between them. CDR3 DNA: TGCGCCAGCAGCCAAGATCCCTCGGGGTTCTATGGCTACACCTTC. Translating gives CASSQDPSGFYGYTF.

V and J are TRBV4-2 and TRBJ2-2, with a tentative D call TRBD2 (6 bases). V was trimmed by 5 bases and J by 5 bases, leaving 18 bases between them. This CDR3 comprises 16 residues. Germline V gives CDR1 LGHNA, CDR2 YNFKEQ. As DNA, the CDR3 is TGTGCCAGCAGCGCCCCCGGACTATCTAAAACCGGGGAGCTGTTTTTT. Translation gives CASSAPGLSKTGELFF.

The chain couples TRBV5-1 to TRBJ2-5, with D perhaps TRBD1 or TRBD2 (5 bases each). This CDR3 spans 16 amino acids. V dropped 0 bases and J dropped 2 bases, with 14 bases sitting between them. CDR1 SGHRS and CDR2 YFSETQ come from the germline V gene. Written as DNA, the CDR3 is TGCGCCAGCAGCTTGGAAGTGGGGGTCGGACAAGAGACCCAGTACTTC. Translated: CASSLEVGVGQETQYF.

The chain uses TRBV5-8 and TRBJ2-7; TRBD1 agrees at 7 bases. The length of the CDR3 is 14 residues. Germline V CDR1 and CDR2: SGHTS, YDEGEE. The V gene end was trimmed by 4 bases and the J gene end by 2 bases; junction bases not matched to a gene: 6. The chain's CDR3 is CASSRQGGTYEQYF. The DNA of the CDR3 is TGTGCCAGCAGCCGACAGGGCGGAACCTACGAGCAGTACTTC.

The V and J genes are TRBV12-5 and TRBJ2-3; the D call may be TRBD1 or TRBD2 (5 bases each). From germline, CDR1 is LGHNT and CDR2 FRNRAP. The CDR3 covers 14 residues. The V end lost 6 bases, the J end lost 2 bases, and 12 bases lay between the germline ends. CDR3 sequence: CASGPGTLTDTQYF. Written as DNA, the CDR3 is TGTGCTAGTGGCCCCGGGACCCTCACAGATACGCAGTATTTT. The full variable domain, completed using reference TRBV12-5 and TRBJ2-3, is DARVTQTPRHKVTEMGQEVTMRCQPILGHNTVFWYRQTMMQGLELLAYFRNRAPLDDSGMPKDRFSAEMPDATLATLKIQPSEPRDSAVYFCASGPGTLTDTQYFGPGTRLTVL.

J is TRBJ1-1 and V is TRBV18; no firm D call. V lost 3 bases and J lost 1, with 9 bases in between. The germline gives CDR1 KGHSH, CDR2 LQKENI. The CDR3 sequence is 14 residues long. CDR3: CASSPRTANTEAFF. Written as DNA, the CDR3 is TGTGCCAGCTCACCGAGGACGGCGAACACTGAAGCTTTCTTT.

The J gene is TRBJ1-1, the V gene TRBV5-1; possibly TRBD1 for D (5 bases). Trimming took 2 bases from V and 3 from J, leaving 14 bases between them. Looked up from germline, CDR1 is SGHRS and CDR2 is YFSETQ. The CDR3 totals 15 residues. The CDR3 nucleotides are TGCGCCAGCAGCTTCGGGGGGAGCTTCCACACTGAAGCTTTCTTT. Amino acids: CASSFGGSFHTEAFF.

The chain uses TRBV11-1 and TRBJ1-2; 7 bases agree with TRBD1. The CDR3 runs 14 residues. J lost 5 bases, V lost 5 bases, and 8 bases had no gene match. In germline, CDR1 is SGHAT, CDR2 FQDESV (reference sequence). The CDR3 spells CASSPLQGGYGYTF. CDR3 bases: TGTGCCAGCAGCCCCCTCCAGGGGGGATATGGCTACACCTTC.

V is TRBV5-6 and J is TRBJ1-4, with no clear D. The CDR3 runs 15 residues. V lost 1 base and J lost 7, with 14 bases in between. Germline-derived CDR1 and CDR2 are SGHDT and YYEEEE. The CDR3 protein is CASSLRRGRGEKLFF. The CDR3 DNA reads as TGTGCCAGCAGCTTGAGGCGAGGGCGAGGTGAAAAACTGTTTTTT.

This clone was detected only a few times. J is TRBJ1-4 and V is TRBV18; no clear D gene. The CDR3 has 13 amino acids. Germline assignment: CDR1 KGHSH and CDR2 LQKENI. The germline V and J ends were trimmed by 6 bases and 8 bases, with 13 bases remaining between them. The CDR3 loop reads CASSPDPGEKLFF. Written as DNA, the CDR3 is TGTGCCAGCTCGCCCGACCCCGGGGAAAAACTGTTTTTT.

The V gene is TRBV5-1, the J gene TRBJ2-2; 11 nucleotides align to TRBD2. The CDR3 spans 16 residues. Germline CDR1 is SGHRS and CDR2 is YFSETQ. V lost 4 bases, J lost 2 bases, and 4 bases stayed unmatched. Written as DNA, the CDR3 is TGCGCCAGCAGCGTGGGACTAGCGGCAAACACCGGGGAGCTGTTTTTT. It codes for CASSVGLAANTGELFF.

This chain joins TRBV28 and TRBJ2-7; 10 nucleotides align to TRBD2. The V segment lost 8 bases and the J segment 2 bases; nucleotides outside the gene matches: 12. The CDR3 sequence is 16 residues long. Germline loops: CDR1 MDHEN, CDR2 SYDVKM. DNA of the CDR3: TGTGCCAGCGATGGCCATAGCGGGAGGAGAGCCTACGAGCAGTACTTC. Translating it yields CASDGHSGRRAYEQYF.

This clone was detected once. The V and J genes are TRBV10-2 and TRBJ1-5; D is unresolved. Looked up from germline, CDR1 is WSHSY and CDR2 is SAAADI. Trimming pared 7 bases from V and 2 bases from J, leaving 12 bases between. The CDR3 contains 14 residues. CDR3 sequence (DNA): TGCGCCAGCAAGAGGGCAACTGGCAATCAGCCCCAGCATTTT. Protein product: CASKRATGNQPQHF.

This clone was seen only once. V is TRBV28 and J is TRBJ1-4, with D tentatively TRBD1 (5 bases). Looked up from germline, CDR1 is MDHEN and CDR2 is SYDVKM. The CDR3 runs 15 residues. The ends were cut back, 4 bases at V and 4 bases at J, with 13 bases in the middle. The CDR3 spells CASSSLRDGNEKLFF. CDR3 in DNA: TGTGCCAGCAGTTCTCTCAGGGACGGTAATGAAAAACTGTTTTTT.

The V gene is TRBV5-4, the J gene TRBJ2-1; 8 bases are a match to TRBD2. V lost 9 bases, J lost 7 bases, and 9 bases stayed unmatched. This CDR3 has 13 amino acids. Germline V gene data show CDR1 as SGHNT and CDR2 as YYREEE (reference sequence). The CDR3 sequence is CATPAGGNNEQFF. In DNA form, the CDR3 reads TGTGCCACTCCCGCGGGGGGTAATAATGAGCAGTTCTTC.

The chain joins TRBV4-2 to TRBJ2-5, with TRBD2 identical over 10 bases. The CDR3 loop spans 17 amino acids. With 0 bases clipped from V and 1 base from J, the junction kept 5 bases outside the gene matches. Germline V gene data show CDR1 as LGHNA and CDR2 as YNFKEQ. The CDR3 reads CASSQDEAGGFQETQYF. DNA for the CDR3: TGTGCCAGCAGCCAAGATGAAGCGGGGGGGTTCCAAGAGACCCAGTACTTC.

The chain uses TRBV19 and TRBJ1-1, with unresolved D. This CDR3 contains 13 residues. The germline V and J ends were trimmed by 3 bases and 5 bases, with 10 bases remaining between them. CDR1 and CDR2 from the germline V gene are LNHDA and SQIVND (reference sequence). The CDR3 DNA sequence: TGTGCCAGTAGTATCGGCTTGGCAACTGAAGCTTTCTTT. This encodes CASSIGLATEAFF.

The genes are TRBV23-1 and TRBJ2-3; tentatively, D is TRBD1 or TRBD2 (5 bases each). TRBV23-1 is identified as an open reading frame with a role that is uncertain. Trimming took 0 bases from V and 4 from J, leaving 11 bases between them. The CDR3 has 15 amino acids. CDR3: CASSQSVREPDTQYF. In DNA form, the CDR3 reads TGCGCCAGCAGTCAATCTGTCAGGGAGCCAGATACGCAGTATTTT.

This clone has at least ten counts. V gene TRBV9 combines with J gene TRBJ2-7; possibly TRBD2 for D (5 bases). Germline V gives CDR1 SGDLS, CDR2 YYNGEE. V was clipped by 0 bases and J by 3 bases, with 10 bases between them. This CDR3 has 14 amino acids. CDR3 protein: CASSVGLAVYEQYF. The CDR3 DNA sequence: TGTGCCAGCAGCGTAGGGCTAGCTGTCTACGAGCAGTACTTC.